Listed here are 16 T cell receptor beta chains from one sample, sequenced in a study of blood T cell repertoires in COVID-19. Only in-frame clones appear in the TCRdb table, and some are missing; sequencing was by immunoSEQ multiplex PCR. The sample holds 150,000 to 200,000 clones, about 79% seen once. The sample consisted of PBMCs or T cells enriched from blood (not recorded which). Receptor source: a man between 45 and 60 years old who had recovered from COVID-19.

A few counts support this clone. The rearrangement links TRBV7-8 to TRBJ2-7, with D possibly being TRBD2 (5 bases). The CDR3 length is 16 residues. V lost 2 bases and J lost 3, with 17 bases in between. Germline-derived CDR1 and CDR2 are SGHVS and FQNEAQ. The CDR3 DNA reads as TGTGCCAGCAGCTTAACCTCGGGATCGGGTTTCTACGAGCAGTACTTC. Translated, it gives CASSLTSGSGFYEQYF.

This clone has a handful of counts. The chain employs TRBV5-1 and TRBJ1-4; D not resolved. V lost 4 bases and J lost 8, with 15 bases in between. The V gene's germline CDR1 is SGHRS and CDR2 YFSETQ. CDR3 length: 14 amino acids. In nucleotides, the CDR3 is TGCGCCAGCAGCGTTGACGGGATCGGAGAAAAACTGTTTTTT. This translates into CASSVDGIGEKLFF.

This rearrangement joins TRBV5-1 to TRBJ1-1; TRBD1 matches at 7 bases. Unmatched junction bases numbered 5, after V lost 0 bases and J lost 0 bases. In germline, CDR1 is SGHRS, CDR2 YFSETQ. The CDR3 has 16 residues. In DNA form, the CDR3 reads TGCGCCAGCAGCTTGGTGCCAGGGGGAATGAACACTGAAGCTTTCTTT. Encoded protein: CASSLVPGGMNTEAFF.

A single count supports this clone. V is TRBV5-1 and J is TRBJ2-3; the D gene is possibly TRBD2 (5 bases). The CDR3 consists of 15 residues. V shed 2 bases and J shed 1 base, with 11 bases lying between them. The germline CDR1 and CDR2 sequences are SGHRS and YFSETQ. The CDR3 DNA reads as TGCGCCAGCAGCTTTTCCGGGGTCGGCACAGATACGCAGTATTTT. As protein: CASSFSGVGTDTQYF.

V and J are TRBV11-2 and TRBJ2-1; weak D call: TRBD2 (6 bases). V dropped 5 bases and J dropped 8 bases, with 10 bases sitting between them. CDR1 is SGHAT, CDR2 FQNNGV, per germline. CDR3 length equals 12 residues. The CDR3: CASSGGTDEQFF. The CDR3 DNA sequence: TGTGCCAGCAGCGGGGGGACCGATGAGCAGTTCTTC.

The chain couples TRBV2 to TRBJ2-5; TRBD2 agrees at 8 bases. Germline assignment: CDR1 SNHLY and CDR2 FYNNEI. The V gene end was trimmed by 5 bases and the J gene end by 4 bases; junction bases not matched to a gene: 12. The CDR3 extends over 16 amino acids. CDR3 bases: TGTGCCAGCAGTTCCTTACGGGGGGGCCTTGGAGAGACCCAGTACTTC. Amino acids: CASSSLRGGLGETQYF.

V and J are TRBV24-1 and TRBJ1-1; possible D gene TRBD1, 6 bases. Trimming stripped 3 bases from V and 0 bases from J, with 16 bases between. There are 17 residues in the CDR3. CDR1 is KGHDR and CDR2 is SFDVKD in the germline V gene. DNA of the CDR3: TGTGCCACCAGTGATACAGGGAATCCATGGGTGAACACTGAAGCTTTCTTT. Residues: CATSDTGNPWVNTEAFF.

The CDR3 coding sequence is TGTGCCAGCAGTGTCCCAGGACTAGCGGGTAGCACAGATACGCAGTATTTT. Residues: CASSVPGLAGSTDTQYF. V and J are TRBV27 and TRBJ2-3; TRBD2 matches at 11 bases. V gave up 5 bases and J gave up 0 bases; unmatched junction bases: 7. Germline-derived CDR1 and CDR2 are MNHEY and SMNVEV (reference sequence). The CDR3 runs to 17 residues.

The rearrangement uses TRBV6-4 and TRBJ1-1; TRBD1 agrees at 11 bases. This CDR3 has 15 amino acids. V was clipped by 2 bases and J by 4 bases; unmatched bases: 3. Germline CDR1 MRHNA, CDR2 SNTAGT. The CDR3 nucleotides read TGTGCCAGCAGTGACGGGACAGGGGGAATCACTGAAGCTTTCTTT. It translates to CASSDGTGGITEAFF.

V and J are TRBV19 and TRBJ1-1, with a weak D call TRBD1 (5 bases). CDR3 length equals 15 residues. Per the germline V gene, CDR1 is LNHDA and CDR2 is SQIVND (reference sequence). V shed 1 base and J shed 5 bases, with 14 bases lying between them. The CDR3 loop reads CASSIGGEVRTEAFF. CDR3 bases: TGTGCCAGTAGTATAGGAGGGGAGGTTAGGACTGAAGCTTTCTTT.

This chain joins TRBV19 and TRBJ2-2; D is perhaps TRBD2 (6 bases). The CDR3 contains 15 residues. V shed 3 bases and J shed 7 bases, with 15 bases lying between them. Germline lookup yields CDR1 LNHDA and CDR2 SQIVND (reference sequence). The CDR3 loop is CASSIRDWSSGELFF. CDR3 DNA sequence: TGTGCCAGTAGTATTAGGGACTGGAGCAGCGGGGAGCTGTTTTTT.

V is TRBV5-1 and J is TRBJ1-1; TRBD1 agrees at 10 bases. The germline V gene encodes CDR1 SGHRS and CDR2 YFSETQ. The junction had 6 bases not matched to a gene; V was cut back by 3 bases and J by 4 bases. This CDR3 has 15 amino acids. CDR3 in amino acids: CASSSSGTGVTEAFF. In DNA, the CDR3 is TGCGCCAGCAGCTCGTCCGGGACAGGGGTCACTGAAGCTTTCTTT.

The rearrangement joins TRBV5-4 to TRBJ1-4, with D possibly matching TRBD1 (5 bases). Germline assignment: CDR1 SGHNT and CDR2 YYREEE (reference sequence). The CDR3 runs to 18 residues. V lost 6 bases and J lost 8, with 29 bases in between. CDR3 nucleotide sequence: TGTGCCAGCACCCCAGGAGGGGCGGGTGGATACGGAGGAGAAAAACTGTTTTTT. Translated, it gives CASTPGGAGGYGGEKLFF.

This clone was counted once. V and J are TRBV6-4 and TRBJ2-3; TRBD1 is a possible D gene (6 bases). Per germline, CDR1 MRHNA and CDR2 SNTAGT. V lost 6 bases to trimming and J lost 2 bases, with 27 bases between them. The CDR3 extends over 19 amino acids. As DNA, the CDR3 is TGTGCCAGCAGAAGACAGGCAAGGGTGGCGATAAGCTACACAGATACGCAGTATTTT. Amino acids: CASRRQARVAISYTDTQYF.

The gene calls are TRBV11-1 and TRBJ2-7; perhaps TRBD1 as D (5 bases). This CDR3 contains 14 residues. Germline-derived CDR1 and CDR2 are SGHAT and FQDESV (reference sequence). Trimming removed 1 base at V and 7 bases at J, with 14 bases between. CDR3 amino acids: CASSLGGRRFEQYF. In nucleotides, the CDR3 is TGTGCCAGCAGCTTAGGGGGCAGGCGGTTTGAGCAGTACTTC. The whole variable domain, filled in from reference TRBV11-1 and TRBJ2-7, reads EAEVAQSPRYKITEKSQAVAFWCDPISGHATLYWYRQILGQGPELLVQFQDESVVDDSQLPKDRFSAERLKGVDSTLKIQPAELGDSAMYLCASSLGGRRFEQYFGPGTRLTVT.

This clone was observed a few times. The chain recombines TRBV5-1 with TRBJ2-5, with 9 bases fitting TRBD1. The CDR3 runs 15 residues. Germline V gene sequence: CDR1 SGHRS, CDR2 YFSETQ. Germline trimming cut 4 bases from V and 5 bases from J; bases unmatched to any gene: 9. The CDR3 loop reads CASSPQGQGFETQYF. CDR3 coding DNA: TGCGCCAGCAGCCCCCAGGGACAGGGCTTTGAGACCCAGTACTTC.